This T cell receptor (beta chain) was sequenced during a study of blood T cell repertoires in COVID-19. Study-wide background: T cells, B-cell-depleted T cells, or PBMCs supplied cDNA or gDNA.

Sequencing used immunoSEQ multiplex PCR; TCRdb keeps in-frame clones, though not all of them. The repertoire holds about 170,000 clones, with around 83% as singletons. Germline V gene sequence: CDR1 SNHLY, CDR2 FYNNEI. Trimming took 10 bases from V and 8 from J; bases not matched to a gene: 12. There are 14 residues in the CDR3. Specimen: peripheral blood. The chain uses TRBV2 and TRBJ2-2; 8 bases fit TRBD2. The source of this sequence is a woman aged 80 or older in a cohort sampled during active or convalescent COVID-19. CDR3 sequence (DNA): TGTGCCACCGGTAGCGGGGCCTTTTCGGGGGAGCTGTTTTTT. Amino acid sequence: CATGSGAFSGELFF.